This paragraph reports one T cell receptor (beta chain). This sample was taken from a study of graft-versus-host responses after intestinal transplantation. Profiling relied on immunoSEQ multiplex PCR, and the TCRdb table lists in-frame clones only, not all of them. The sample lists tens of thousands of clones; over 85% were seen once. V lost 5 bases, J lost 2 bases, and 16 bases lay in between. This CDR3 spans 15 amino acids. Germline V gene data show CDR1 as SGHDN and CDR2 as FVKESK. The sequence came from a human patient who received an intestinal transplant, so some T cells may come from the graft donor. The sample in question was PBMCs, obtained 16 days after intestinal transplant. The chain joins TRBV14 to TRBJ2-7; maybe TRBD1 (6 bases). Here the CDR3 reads CASSNLETGTYEQYF. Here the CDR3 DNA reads TGTGCCAGCAGCAACCTCGAGACAGGCACCTACGAGCAGTACTTC.